Below, 29 T cell receptor beta chains from the same sample are listed, as sequenced in a study of blood T cell repertoires in COVID-19. The method was immunoSEQ multiplex PCR; TCRdb's version includes in-frame clones alone and lacks a portion of them. This sample yields 150,000 to 200,000 clones, of which 80% to 85% are seen a single time; 6.5% to 7.5% belongs to the top ten. Sample: peripheral blood. These receptors all come from a woman aged 40 to 49 with COVID-19, enrolled during active disease.

The table lists this clone with a count of one. J is TRBJ2-7 and V is TRBV28; 9 positions match TRBD2. In germline, CDR1 is MDHEN, CDR2 SYDVKM. Losses at the gene ends were 5 bases for V and 7 bases for J; bases not matched to a gene: 15. The CDR3 runs to 16 residues. Written as DNA, the CDR3 is TGTGCCAGCAGTCCTATACTTCCGGGACTAGCTGGAGAGCAGTACTTC. Translation: CASSPILPGLAGEQYF.

The chain combines TRBV2 with TRBJ2-3; the match to TRBD2 covers 13 bases. This CDR3 spans 17 amino acids. CDR1 is SNHLY, CDR2 FYNNEI, per germline. V shed 4 bases and J 4 bases; nucleotides not matched to a gene: 8. DNA for the CDR3: TGTGCCAGCAGTGGTGTTGAAGGACTAGCGGGAGCAGATACGCAGTATTTT. Its translation: CASSGVEGLAGADTQYF. The full variable domain, with the rest looked up from reference TRBV2 and TRBJ2-3, is EPEVTQTPSHQVTQMGQEVILRCVPISNHLYFYWYRQILGQKVEFLVSFYNNEISEKSEIFDDQFSVERPDGSNFTLKIRSTKLEDSAMYFCASSGVEGLAGADTQYFGPGTRLTVL.

J is TRBJ1-2 and V is TRBV7-8; TRBD1 might be the D (5 bases). Trimming took 0 bases from V and 8 from J, leaving 10 bases between them. The CDR3 loop spans 13 amino acids. Germline V lookup: CDR1 SGHVS, CDR2 FQNEAQ. This CDR3 is CASSLAGGEGYTF. The CDR3 DNA reads TGTGCCAGCAGCTTAGCGGGGGGAGAGGGCTACACCTTC.

The gene calls are TRBV5-6 and TRBJ1-6, with 7 bases that match TRBD1. This CDR3 contains 14 residues. CDR1 is SGHDT and CDR2 is YYEEEE in the germline V gene. J gave up 6 bases and V 6 bases, and 6 bases lay outside the gene matches. The CDR3 protein is CASTRTGGNSPLHF. The DNA of the CDR3 is TGTGCCAGCACCAGGACAGGTGGTAATTCACCCCTCCACTTT.

The V call is TRBV7-9, the J call TRBJ2-7, with 9 bases that match TRBD2. Germline CDR1 reads SEHNR; CDR2 reads FQNEAQ (reference sequence). The CDR3 is 16 amino acids. Trimming at V came to 1 base and at J to 3 bases, leaving 7 bases not matched to a gene. DNA of the CDR3: TGTGCCAGCAGCTTAGGGGCGGGAGGGTTTCACTACGAGCAGTACTTC. It yields the protein CASSLGAGGFHYEQYF.

The CDR3 sequence: CASSDLPPIPYNEQFF. In nucleotides, the CDR3 is TGTGCCAGTAGTGATTTGCCACCTATACCCTACAATGAGCAGTTCTTC. This chain links TRBV19 with TRBJ2-1, with no clear D. CDR3 size: 16 residues. Germline CDR1 reads LNHDA; CDR2 reads SQIVND (reference sequence). The V end was cut by 5 bases, the J end by 2 bases, with 16 bases between. Combining the CDR3 with reference TRBV19 and TRBJ2-1 gives the whole variable domain DGGITQSPKYLFRKEGQNVTLSCEQNLNHDAMYWYRQDPGQGLRLIYYSQIVNDFQKGDIAEGYSVSREKKESFPLTVTSAQKNPTAFYLCASSDLPPIPYNEQFFGPGTRLTVL.

V usage is TRBV14 and J usage is TRBJ2-5; perhaps TRBD2 as D (5 bases). CDR1 is SGHDN, CDR2 FVKESK, per germline. The CDR3 is 15 amino acids. Trimming cost V 0 bases and J 1 base, with 9 bases left between them. The chain's CDR3 is CASSQEQAGQETQYF. The DNA for the CDR3 is TGTGCCAGCAGCCAAGAGCAGGCGGGCCAAGAGACCCAGTACTTC.

This chain links TRBV6-5 with TRBJ2-1, with 9 bases identical to TRBD2. Trimming at V came to 4 bases and at J to 3 bases, leaving 7 bases not matched to a gene. From germline, CDR1 is MNHEY and CDR2 SVGAGI. The CDR3 has 16 amino acids. In DNA, the CDR3 is TGTGCCAGCAGTTGGTCAACTAGCGGGCACTACAATGAGCAGTTCTTC. This encodes CASSWSTSGHYNEQFF.

The chain has TRBV28 and TRBJ1-5; no clear D. The V gene's germline CDR1 is MDHEN and CDR2 SYDVKM. This CDR3 region has 16 residues. Trimming pared 2 bases from V and 6 bases from J, leaving 17 bases between. CDR3 DNA sequence: TGTGCCAGCAGTTTAAATTTCAAACTTCTAGGTCAGCCCCAGCATTTT. Its protein is CASSLNFKLLGQPQHF.

V gene TRBV5-1 combines with J gene TRBJ1-2; 9 nucleotides match TRBD1. CDR1 is SGHRS, CDR2 YFSETQ, per germline. J lost 5 bases, V lost 4 bases, and 6 bases had no gene match. The CDR3 is 14 amino acids. Written as DNA, the CDR3 is TGCGCCAGCAGCCTTGAGGGACAGGGATATGGCTACACCTTC. As protein: CASSLEGQGYGYTF.

This clone was counted at least ten times. CDR3 sequence (DNA): TGTGCCAGCAGACCTACAGGGGGTAACGAGCAGTACTTC. Protein product: CASRPTGGNEQYF. The chain links TRBV25-1 to TRBJ2-7, with TRBD1 matching over 8 bases. With 6 bases clipped from V and 5 bases from J, the junction kept 6 bases outside the gene matches. Germline lookup yields CDR1 MGHDK and CDR2 SYGVNS. The CDR3 is 13 residues long.

The gene calls are TRBV28 and TRBJ2-1, with D possibly TRBD2 on 5 matching bases. Per germline, CDR1 MDHEN and CDR2 SYDVKM. V was cut by 11 bases and J by 0 bases, with 17 bases left in between. The CDR3 spans 15 residues. This CDR3 is CAVRGGSLSYNEQFF. The CDR3 nucleotides read TGTGCCGTCCGGGGTGGCTCCCTCTCCTACAATGAGCAGTTCTTC.

This clone has a single count. The gene calls are TRBV12-3 or TRBV12-4 and TRBJ2-3; the D gene is possibly TRBD1 (6 bases). Trimming took 6 bases from V and 4 from J, leaving 11 bases between them. The CDR3 is made up of 13 amino acids. CDR3 amino acids: CASSLDSADTQYF. Here the CDR3 DNA reads TGTGCCAGCAGCCTGGACAGCGCAGATACGCAGTATTTT.

About this clone: This same CDR3 is encoded by further DNA sequences in the sample. The genes are TRBV5-1 and TRBJ1-2, with a possible D match to TRBD1 (5 bases). The germline gives CDR1 SGHRS, CDR2 YFSETQ. CDR3 length: 14 amino acids. V lost 0 bases and J 4 bases, leaving 10 bases between the germline ends. The DNA for the CDR3 is TGCGCCAGCAGCTTGGACACAGGCGGCTATGGCTACACCTTC. Translation: CASSLDTGGYGYTF.

The chain joins TRBV3-1 (or the pseudogene TRBV3-2) to TRBJ2-4; no clear D gene. V was shortened by 3 bases and J by 9 bases, with 9 bases between the two germline ends. This CDR3 comprises 12 residues. Germline lookup yields CDR1 LGHDT and CDR2 YNNKEL (reference sequence). The CDR3 reads CASSHTSRIQYF. The DNA of the CDR3 is TGTGCCAGCAGCCATACATCTCGCATTCAGTACTTC.

The chain combines TRBV3-1 (or the pseudogene TRBV3-2) with TRBJ2-5; D is unclear. The CDR3 covers 14 residues. The V end lost 2 bases, the J end lost 5 bases, and 12 bases lay between the germline ends. Germline V gene data show CDR1 as LGHDT and CDR2 as YNNKEL (reference sequence). CDR3 region: CASSQSVAVETQYF. CDR3 DNA sequence: TGTGCCAGCAGCCAATCGGTGGCGGTCGAGACCCAGTACTTC.

The chain carries TRBV12-5 and TRBJ2-3; the match to TRBD1 covers 7 bases. Germline CDR1 reads LGHNT; CDR2 reads FRNRAP. The CDR3 consists of 16 residues. The V gene end was trimmed by 5 bases and the J gene end by 0 bases; junction bases not matched to a gene: 8. CDR3 nucleotides: TGTGCTAGTGGTCTAAAAAGGGGGCCTAGCACAGATACGCAGTATTTT. It yields the protein CASGLKRGPSTDTQYF.

This clone has a single count. The chain joins TRBV3-1 (or the pseudogene TRBV3-2) to TRBJ1-6, with 10 bases identical to TRBD1. V lost 6 bases and J lost 7; bases outside the gene matches: 9. Germline V CDR1 and CDR2: LGHDT, YNNKEL (reference sequence). The CDR3 has 16 amino acids. CDR3 DNA sequence: TGTGCCAGCAGGCGCGACAGGGGGCGAGTGAATTCACCCCTCCACTTT. Its protein product is CASRRDRGRVNSPLHF.

This clone was detected only a few times. CDR3 sequence: CASGNTGHYGYTF. The CDR3 nucleotides are TGCGCCAGCGGAAACACAGGTCACTATGGCTACACCTTC. The chain links TRBV10-2 to TRBJ1-2; perhaps TRBD1 as D (5 bases). Trimming pared 8 bases from V and 3 bases from J, leaving 13 bases between. Germline V gene data show CDR1 as WSHSY and CDR2 as SAAADI. The CDR3 runs to 13 residues.

This clone was counted once. This sequence joins TRBV28 and TRBJ2-3; 9 positions agree with TRBD2. This CDR3 region has 16 residues. Losses at the gene ends were 6 bases for V and 6 bases for J; bases not matched to a gene: 13. The germline V gene has CDR1 MDHEN and CDR2 SYDVKM. In nucleotides, the CDR3 is TGTGCCAGCAGAAGCGGGAGGCCGTCGTACGGGGATACGCAGTATTTT. This translates into CASRSGRPSYGDTQYF.

This clone came up once. This sequence joins TRBV6-2 or TRBV6-3 and TRBJ1-4, with 12 bases that match TRBD1. CDR1 MNHEY and CDR2 SVGEGT come from the germline V gene. V was clipped by 6 bases and J by 10 bases; unmatched bases: 9. The CDR3 extends over 15 amino acids. The CDR3: CASSPVGTGGAKLFF. CDR3 nucleotides: TGTGCCAGCAGCCCGGTGGGGACAGGGGGCGCAAAACTGTTTTTT.

V and J are TRBV21-1 and TRBJ2-7; the D segment call TRBD2 is taken from the table without a DNA check. TRBV21-1 constitutes a pseudogene. The length of the CDR3 is 17 residues. The DNA of the CDR3 is TGTGCCAGCAGCAAAAGGCTAGCGGGAGGGCCTTCCTACGAGCAGTACTTC. Translated: CASSKRLAGGPSYEQYF.

The V call is TRBV9, the J call TRBJ1-1; 7 bases match TRBD1. Germline CDR1 is SGDLS and CDR2 is YYNGEE. The ends lost 4 bases at V and 1 base at J; junction bases unmatched: 7. The CDR3 covers 15 residues. CDR3 nucleotides: TGTGCCAGCAGCAAGGTGACAGGGAAGAACACTGAAGCTTTCTTT. It encodes CASSKVTGKNTEAFF.

J is TRBJ2-1 and V is TRBV6-5; no definite D call. Germline V gene lookup returns CDR1 MNHEY and CDR2 SVGAGI. V gave up 2 bases and J gave up 1 base, with 9 bases separating them. The CDR3 is 15 amino acids. This chain's CDR3 is CASSYQDPSYNEQFF. CDR3 coding DNA: TGTGCCAGCAGTTACCAGGATCCTTCCTACAATGAGCAGTTCTTC.

The count of this clone is one. The chain has TRBV19 and TRBJ1-4; TRBD1 aligns across 9 bases. The CDR3 contains 15 residues. CDR1 and CDR2 (germline): LNHDA, SQIVND (reference sequence). Losses at the gene ends were 5 bases for V and 10 bases for J; bases not matched to a gene: 11. CDR3 nucleotide sequence: TGTGCCAGTAGTCTCTCGGGGACAGGGTACGGAAAACTGTTTTTT. Translating gives CASSLSGTGYGKLFF.

The genes are TRBV6-5 and TRBJ1-2; D may be TRBD1 (6 bases). This CDR3 spans 14 amino acids. Germline CDR1 reads MNHEY; CDR2 reads SVGAGI. The V end was cut by 4 bases, the J end by 4 bases, with 13 bases between. This CDR3 reads CASSLTQGIYGYTF. The CDR3 DNA reads as TGTGCCAGCAGTTTGACACAGGGTATCTATGGCTACACCTTC.

Note on this clone: One end of the junction is discordant with germline, which a read error may explain. The chain recombines TRBV6-1 with TRBJ1-6; TRBD1 matches at 10 bases. CDR1 is MNHNS and CDR2 is SASEGT in the germline V gene. There are 13 residues in the CDR3. The CDR3 coding sequence is TGTGCCAGCAGTGAGAGGGGGACAGGGGTAAAGGTATTT. This gives the protein CASSERGTGVKVF.

The chain carries TRBV18 and TRBJ2-7; D possibly corresponds to TRBD1 (5 bases). Germline lookup yields CDR1 KGHSH and CDR2 LQKENI. With 1 base removed from V and 5 bases from J, the gap between germline ends came to 12 bases. This CDR3 contains 14 residues. CDR3 in amino acids: CASSPLRGFDEQYF. DNA of the CDR3: TGTGCCAGCTCACCACTTAGGGGCTTCGACGAGCAGTACTTC.

The chain has TRBV7-9 and TRBJ1-1; D is ambiguous. CDR3 length equals 13 residues. CDR1 and CDR2 (germline): SEHNR, FQNEAQ (reference sequence). V lost 8 bases and J 1 base, leaving 11 bases between the germline ends. The CDR3 DNA reads TGTGCCAGCGATTGGGCTCCGAACACTGAAGCTTTCTTT. It translates to CASDWAPNTEAFF.